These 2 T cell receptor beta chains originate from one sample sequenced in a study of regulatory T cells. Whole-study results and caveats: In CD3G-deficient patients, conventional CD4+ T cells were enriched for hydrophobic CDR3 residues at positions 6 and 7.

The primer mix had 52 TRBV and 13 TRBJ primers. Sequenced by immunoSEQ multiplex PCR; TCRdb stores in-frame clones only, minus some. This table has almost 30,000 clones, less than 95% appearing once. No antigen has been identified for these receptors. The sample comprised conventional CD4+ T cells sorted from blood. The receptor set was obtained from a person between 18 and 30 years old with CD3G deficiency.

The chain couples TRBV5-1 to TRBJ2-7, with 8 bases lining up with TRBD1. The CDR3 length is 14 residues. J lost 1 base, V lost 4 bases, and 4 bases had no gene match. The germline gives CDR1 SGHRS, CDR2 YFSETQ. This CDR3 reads CASSKGDRSYEQYF. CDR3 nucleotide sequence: TGCGCCAGCAGCAAGGGGGACAGGTCCTACGAGCAGTACTTC.

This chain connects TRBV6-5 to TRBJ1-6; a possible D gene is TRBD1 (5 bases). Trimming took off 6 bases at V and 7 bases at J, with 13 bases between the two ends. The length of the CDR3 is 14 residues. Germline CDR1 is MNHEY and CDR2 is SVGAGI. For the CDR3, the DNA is TGTGCCAGCAGGGGGGGGACCGCCAATTCACCCCTCCACTTT. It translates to CASRGGTANSPLHF.